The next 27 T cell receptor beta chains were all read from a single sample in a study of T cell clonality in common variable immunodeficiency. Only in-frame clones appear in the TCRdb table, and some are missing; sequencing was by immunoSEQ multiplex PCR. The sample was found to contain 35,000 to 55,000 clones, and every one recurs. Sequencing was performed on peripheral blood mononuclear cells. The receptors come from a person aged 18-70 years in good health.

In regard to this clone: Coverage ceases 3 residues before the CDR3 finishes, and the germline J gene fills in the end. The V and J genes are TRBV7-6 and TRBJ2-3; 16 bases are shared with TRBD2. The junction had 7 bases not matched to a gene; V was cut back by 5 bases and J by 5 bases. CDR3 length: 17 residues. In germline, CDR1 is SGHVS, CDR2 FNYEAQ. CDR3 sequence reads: CASSAGTSGGVGDTQYF. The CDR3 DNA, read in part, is TGTGCCAGCAGCGCCGGGACTAGCGGGGGGGTGGGAGATACG.

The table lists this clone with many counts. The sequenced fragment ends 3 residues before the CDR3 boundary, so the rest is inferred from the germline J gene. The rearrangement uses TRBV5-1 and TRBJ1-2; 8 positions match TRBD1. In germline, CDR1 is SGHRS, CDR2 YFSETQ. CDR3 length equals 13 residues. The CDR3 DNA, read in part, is TGCGCCAGCTCCGGAACACAGGGGGGAGGC. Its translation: CASSGTQGGG. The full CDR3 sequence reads CASSGTQGGGYTF.

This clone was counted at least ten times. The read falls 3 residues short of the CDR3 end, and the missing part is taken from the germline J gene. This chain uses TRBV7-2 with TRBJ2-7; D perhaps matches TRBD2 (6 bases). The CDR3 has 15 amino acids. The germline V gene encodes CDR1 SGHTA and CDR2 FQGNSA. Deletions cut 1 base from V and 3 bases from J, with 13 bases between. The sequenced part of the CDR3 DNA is TGTGCCAGCAGCTTAGGAGCGGGTGGGGGCTACGAG. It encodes CASSLGAGGGYE. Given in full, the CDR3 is CASSLGAGGGYEQYF.

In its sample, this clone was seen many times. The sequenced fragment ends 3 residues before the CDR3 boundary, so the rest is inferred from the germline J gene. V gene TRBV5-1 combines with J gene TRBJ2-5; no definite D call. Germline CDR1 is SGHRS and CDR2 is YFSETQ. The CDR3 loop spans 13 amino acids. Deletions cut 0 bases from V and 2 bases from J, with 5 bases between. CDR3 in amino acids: CASSLVGQETQYF. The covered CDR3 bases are TGCGCCAGCAGCTTGGTCGGTCAAGAGACC.

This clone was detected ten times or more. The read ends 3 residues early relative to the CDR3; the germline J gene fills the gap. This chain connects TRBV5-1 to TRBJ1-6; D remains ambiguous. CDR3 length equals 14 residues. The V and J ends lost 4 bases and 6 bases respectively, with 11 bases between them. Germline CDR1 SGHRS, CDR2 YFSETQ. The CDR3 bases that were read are TGCGCCAGCAGCCAATCTGACATTAATTCACCC. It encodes CASSQSDINSP. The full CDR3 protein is CASSQSDINSPLHF.

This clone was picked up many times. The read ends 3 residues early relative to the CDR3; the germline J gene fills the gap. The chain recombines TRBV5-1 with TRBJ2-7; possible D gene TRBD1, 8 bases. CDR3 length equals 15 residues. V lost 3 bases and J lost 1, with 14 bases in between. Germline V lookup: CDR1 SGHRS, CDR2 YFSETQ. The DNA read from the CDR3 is TGCGCCAGCAGCTCGGGGGGACAGGAGTCCTACGAG. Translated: CASSSGGQESYE. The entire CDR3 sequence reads CASSSGGQESYEQYF. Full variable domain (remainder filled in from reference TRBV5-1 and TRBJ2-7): KAGVTQTPRYLIKTRGQQVTLSCSPISGHRSVSWYQQTPGQGLQFLFEYFSETQRNKGNFPGRFSGRQFSNSRSEMNVSTLELGDSALYLCASSSGGQESYEQYFGPGTRLTVT.

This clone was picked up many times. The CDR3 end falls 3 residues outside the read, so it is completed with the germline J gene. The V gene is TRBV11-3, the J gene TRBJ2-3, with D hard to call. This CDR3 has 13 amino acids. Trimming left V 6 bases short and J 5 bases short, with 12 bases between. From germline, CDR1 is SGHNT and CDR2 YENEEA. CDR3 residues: CASRNAREDTQYF. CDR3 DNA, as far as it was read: TGTGCCAGCAGAAACGCCAGAGAAGATACG.

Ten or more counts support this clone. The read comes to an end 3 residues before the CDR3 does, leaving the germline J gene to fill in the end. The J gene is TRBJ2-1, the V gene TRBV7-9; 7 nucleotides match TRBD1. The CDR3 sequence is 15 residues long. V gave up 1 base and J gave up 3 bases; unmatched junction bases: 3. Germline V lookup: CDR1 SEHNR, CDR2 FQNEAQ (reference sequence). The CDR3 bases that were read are TGTGCCAGCAGCTTAGAAGGGGACAGCTACAATGAG. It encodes CASSLEGDSYNE. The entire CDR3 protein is CASSLEGDSYNEQFF.

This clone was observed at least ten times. The covered CDR3 bases are TGTGCCTGGAGTAAGGACAGGGCAAATCAGCCC. Translated: CAWSKDRANQP. The whole CDR3 sequence reads CAWSKDRANQPQHF. The chain employs TRBV30 and TRBJ1-5, with 8 bases that match TRBD1. The missing CDR3 end, 3 residues past where the read stops, is filled in from the germline J gene. The CDR3 is made up of 14 amino acids. J lost 4 bases, V lost 2 bases, and 4 bases had no gene match. Germline CDR1 reads GTSNPN; CDR2 reads SVGIG (reference sequence).

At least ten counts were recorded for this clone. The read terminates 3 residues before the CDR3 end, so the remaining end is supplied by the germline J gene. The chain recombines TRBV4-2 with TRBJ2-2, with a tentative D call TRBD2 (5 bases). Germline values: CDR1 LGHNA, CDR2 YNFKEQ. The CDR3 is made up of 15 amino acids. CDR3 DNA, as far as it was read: TGTGCCAGCAGCCAACTGGACTCCGACAATGAAAAG. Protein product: CASSQLDSDNEK. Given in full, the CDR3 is CASSQLDSDNEKLFF.

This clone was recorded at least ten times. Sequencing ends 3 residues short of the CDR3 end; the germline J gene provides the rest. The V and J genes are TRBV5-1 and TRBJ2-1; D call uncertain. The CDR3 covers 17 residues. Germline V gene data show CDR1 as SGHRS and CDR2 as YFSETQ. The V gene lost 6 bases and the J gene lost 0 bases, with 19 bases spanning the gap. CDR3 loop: CASTLIVRKDSYNEQFF. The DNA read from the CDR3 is TGCGCCAGCACCCTAATTGTGCGGAAAGACTCCTACAATGAG.

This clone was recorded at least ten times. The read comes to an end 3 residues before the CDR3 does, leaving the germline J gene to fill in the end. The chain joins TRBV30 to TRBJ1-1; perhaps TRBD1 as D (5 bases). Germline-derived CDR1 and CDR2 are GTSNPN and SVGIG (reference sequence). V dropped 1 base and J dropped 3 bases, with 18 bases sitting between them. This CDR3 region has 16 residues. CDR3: CAWSDLTAARYTEAFF. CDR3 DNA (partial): TGTGCCTGGAGTGACTTGACAGCAGCAAGATACACTGAA. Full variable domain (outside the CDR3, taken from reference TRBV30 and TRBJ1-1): SQTIHQWPATLVQPVGSPLSLECTVEGTSNPNLYWYRQAAGRGLQLLFYSVGIGQISSEVPQNLSASRPQDRQFILSSKKLLLSDSGFYLCAWSDLTAARYTEAFFGQGTRLTVV.

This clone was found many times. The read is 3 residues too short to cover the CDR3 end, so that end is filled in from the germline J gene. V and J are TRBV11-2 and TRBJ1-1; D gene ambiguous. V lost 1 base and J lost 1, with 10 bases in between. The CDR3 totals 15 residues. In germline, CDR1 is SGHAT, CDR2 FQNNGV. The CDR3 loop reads CASSLVAQRNTEAFF. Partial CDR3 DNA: TGTGCCAGCAGCTTAGTAGCCCAGAGGAACACTGAA.

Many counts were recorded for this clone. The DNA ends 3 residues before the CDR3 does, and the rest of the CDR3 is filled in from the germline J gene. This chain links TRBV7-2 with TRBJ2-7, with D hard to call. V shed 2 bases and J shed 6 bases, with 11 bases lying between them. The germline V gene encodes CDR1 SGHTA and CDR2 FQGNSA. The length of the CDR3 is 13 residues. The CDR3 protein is CASSLSPGAEQYF. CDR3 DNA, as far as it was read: TGTGCCAGCAGCTTAAGCCCAGGTGCCGAG.

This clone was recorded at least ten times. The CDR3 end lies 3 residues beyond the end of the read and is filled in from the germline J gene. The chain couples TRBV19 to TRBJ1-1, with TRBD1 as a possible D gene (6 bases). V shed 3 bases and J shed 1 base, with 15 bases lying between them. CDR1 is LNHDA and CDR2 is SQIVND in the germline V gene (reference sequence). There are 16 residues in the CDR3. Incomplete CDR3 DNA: TGTGCCAGTAGTATCCCTGGGGGCGGGGGGAACACTGAA. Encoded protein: CASSIPGGGGNTE. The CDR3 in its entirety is CASSIPGGGGNTEAFF.

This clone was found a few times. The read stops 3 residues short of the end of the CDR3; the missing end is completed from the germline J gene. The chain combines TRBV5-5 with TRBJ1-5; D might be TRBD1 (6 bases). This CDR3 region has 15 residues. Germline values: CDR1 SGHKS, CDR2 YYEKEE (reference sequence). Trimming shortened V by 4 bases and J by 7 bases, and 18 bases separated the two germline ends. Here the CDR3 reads CASSAGYREGQPQHF. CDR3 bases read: TGTGCCAGCAGCGCCGGGTACAGGGAGGGCCAGCCC. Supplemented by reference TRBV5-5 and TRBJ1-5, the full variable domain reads DAGVTQSPTHLIKTRGQQVTLRCSPISGHKSVSWYQQVLGQGPQFIFQYYEKEERGRGNFPDRFSARQFPNYSSELNVNALLLGDSALYLCASSAGYREGQPQHFGDGTRLSIL.

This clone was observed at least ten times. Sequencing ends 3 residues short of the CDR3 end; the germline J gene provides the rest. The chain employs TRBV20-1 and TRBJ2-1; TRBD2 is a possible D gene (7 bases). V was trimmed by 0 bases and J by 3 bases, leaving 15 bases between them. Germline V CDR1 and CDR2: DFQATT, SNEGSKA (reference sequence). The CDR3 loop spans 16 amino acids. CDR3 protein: CSARDGGGGIYNEQFF. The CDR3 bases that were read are TGCAGTGCTAGAGACGGAGGGGGAGGGATCTACAATGAG.

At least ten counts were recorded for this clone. CDR3 residues: CASSEFRDREIEKLFF. The sequenced CDR3 bases are TGTGCCAGCAGTGAATTCCGGGACAGAGAAATCGAAAAA. V gene TRBV6-1 combines with J gene TRBJ1-4; 7 nucleotides agree with TRBD1. The DNA ends 3 residues before the CDR3 does, and the rest of the CDR3 is filled in from the germline J gene. Per germline, CDR1 MNHNS and CDR2 SASEGT. The length of the CDR3 is 16 residues. V was clipped by 2 bases and J by 8 bases; unmatched bases: 11.

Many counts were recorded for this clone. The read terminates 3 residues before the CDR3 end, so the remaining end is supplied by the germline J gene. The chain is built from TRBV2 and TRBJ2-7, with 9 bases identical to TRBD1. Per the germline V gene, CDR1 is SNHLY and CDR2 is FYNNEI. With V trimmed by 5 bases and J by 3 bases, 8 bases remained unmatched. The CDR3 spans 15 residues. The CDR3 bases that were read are TGTGCCAGCAGTCAACGCGGGACAGGGATCTACGAG. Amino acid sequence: CASSQRGTGIYE. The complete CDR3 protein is CASSQRGTGIYEQYF. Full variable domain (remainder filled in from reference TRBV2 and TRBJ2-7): EPEVTQTPSHQVTQMGQEVILRCVPISNHLYFYWYRQILGQKVEFLVSFYNNEISEKSEIFDDQFSVERPDGSNFTLKIRSTKLEDSAMYFCASSQRGTGIYEQYFGPGTRLTVT.

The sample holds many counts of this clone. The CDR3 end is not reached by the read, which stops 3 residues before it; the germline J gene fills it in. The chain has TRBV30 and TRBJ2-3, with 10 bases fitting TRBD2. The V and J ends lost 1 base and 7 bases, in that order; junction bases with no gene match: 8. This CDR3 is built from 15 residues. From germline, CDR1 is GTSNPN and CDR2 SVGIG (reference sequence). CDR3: CAWSDGSGRRNTQYF. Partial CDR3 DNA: TGTGCCTGGAGTGATGGTAGCGGGAGGCGAAATACG.

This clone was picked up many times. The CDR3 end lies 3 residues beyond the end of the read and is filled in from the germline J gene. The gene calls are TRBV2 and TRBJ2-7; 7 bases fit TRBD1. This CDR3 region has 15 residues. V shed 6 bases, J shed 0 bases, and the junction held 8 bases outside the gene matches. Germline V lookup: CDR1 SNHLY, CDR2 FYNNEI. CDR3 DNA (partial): TGTGCCAGCAGGGGTGGGACAGTAGCCTCCTACGAG. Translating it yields CASRGGTVASYE. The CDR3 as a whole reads CASRGGTVASYEQYF.

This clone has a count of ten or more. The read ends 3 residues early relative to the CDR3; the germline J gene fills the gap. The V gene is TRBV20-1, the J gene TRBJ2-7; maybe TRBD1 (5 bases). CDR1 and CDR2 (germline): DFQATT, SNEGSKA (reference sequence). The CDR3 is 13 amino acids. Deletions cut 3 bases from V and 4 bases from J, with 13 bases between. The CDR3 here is CSARNPRTYEQYF. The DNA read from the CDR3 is TGCAGTGCTAGGAACCCTCGGACATACGAG.

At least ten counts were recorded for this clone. CDR3 sequence reads: CSAPRGLAGSYNEQFF. CDR3 bases read: TGCAGTGCTCCCCGAGGACTAGCGGGTAGCTACAATGAG. This chain links TRBV20-1 with TRBJ2-1; TRBD2 aligns across 11 bases. Read coverage stops 3 residues before the CDR3 terminus; the germline J gene supplies the remainder. Germline V lookup: CDR1 DFQATT, CDR2 SNEGSKA (reference sequence). Trimming cost V 5 bases and J 3 bases; bases outside gene matches: 9. The CDR3 is 16 amino acids.

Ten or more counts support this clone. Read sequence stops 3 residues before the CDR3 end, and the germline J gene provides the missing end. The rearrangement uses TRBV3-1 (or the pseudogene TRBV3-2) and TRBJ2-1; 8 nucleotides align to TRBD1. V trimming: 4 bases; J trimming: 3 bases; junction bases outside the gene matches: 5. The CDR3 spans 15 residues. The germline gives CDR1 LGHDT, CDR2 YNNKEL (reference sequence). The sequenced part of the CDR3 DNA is TGTGCCAGCAGCCTGGACAGGGACCACTACAATGAG. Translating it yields CASSLDRDHYNE. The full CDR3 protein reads CASSLDRDHYNEQFF.

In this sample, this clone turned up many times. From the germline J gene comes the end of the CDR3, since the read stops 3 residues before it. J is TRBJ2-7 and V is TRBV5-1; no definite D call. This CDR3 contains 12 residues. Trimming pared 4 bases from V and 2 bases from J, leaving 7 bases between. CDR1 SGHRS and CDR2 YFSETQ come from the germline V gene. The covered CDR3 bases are TGCGCCAGCAGCCCCACAGCCTACGAG. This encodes CASSPTAYE. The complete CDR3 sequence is CASSPTAYEQYF.

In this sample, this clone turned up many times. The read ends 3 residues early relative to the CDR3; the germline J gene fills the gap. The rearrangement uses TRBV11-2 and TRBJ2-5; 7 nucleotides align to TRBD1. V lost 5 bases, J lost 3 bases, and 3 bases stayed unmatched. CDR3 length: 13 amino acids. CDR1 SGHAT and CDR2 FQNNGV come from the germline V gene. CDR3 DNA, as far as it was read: TGTGCCAGCAGCGGGACAGACGAAGAGACC. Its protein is CASSGTDEET. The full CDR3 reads CASSGTDEETQYF.

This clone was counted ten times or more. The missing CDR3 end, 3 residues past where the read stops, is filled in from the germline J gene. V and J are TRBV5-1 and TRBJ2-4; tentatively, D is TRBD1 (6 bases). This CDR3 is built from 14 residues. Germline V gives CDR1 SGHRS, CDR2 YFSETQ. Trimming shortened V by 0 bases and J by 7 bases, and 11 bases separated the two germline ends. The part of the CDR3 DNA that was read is TGCGCCAGCAGCTTGGGACAGGTTGGGAACATT. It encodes CASSLGQVGNI. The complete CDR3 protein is CASSLGQVGNIQYF.